This paragraph reports one TCR beta chain. The data belong to a study of blood T cell repertoires in COVID-19. Data came from immunoSEQ multiplex PCR; TCRdb stores just in-frame clones and leaves some out. The sample lists 200,000 to 250,000 clones, 65% to 85% occurring once. The CDR3 totals 16 residues. V lost 7 bases and J lost 4; bases outside the gene matches: 12. CDR1 is MNHEY and CDR2 is SMNVEV in the germline V gene (reference sequence). This chain links TRBV27 with TRBJ2-2, with 7 nucleotides matching TRBD2. This sequence originates from a woman of 80 years or more with acute or convalescent COVID-19. Input material: peripheral blood. CDR3 residues: CASTPMWGGGTGELFF. The DNA of the CDR3 is TGTGCCAGCACCCCCATGTGGGGCGGGGGCACCGGGGAGCTGTTTTTT.